The 13 T cell receptor beta chains given below trace back to one sample, sequenced in a study of regulatory T cells in long-lasting Graves disease (dated by TCRdb to the early 2020s). The library was obtained by multiplex PCR. Sequencing was performed on an Illumina HiSeq 4000. To build TCR beta libraries, CDR3 regions were amplified by Arm-PCR using iRepertoire HTBI primers. TCRdb applied fastp at Q25 and MiXCR to the public reads, then kept only in-frame beta chains. When rows share a CDR3 protein, they turn into one entry using the most common DNA and genes. The sample profile shows 350,000 to 500,000 distinct CDR3 sequences; about a sixth of them were found once. Jointly, the top ten make up about 11% of the sample. The sample's time point label, in plain terms: newly diagnosed GD, antithyroid drugs for less than 3 months. For both TCR sequencing and RNA sequencing, RNA was extracted from PBMCs in TRIzol.

Separately, the same data were catalogued under a study of T cells in Graves' hyperthyroidism and ophthalmopathy.

This specimen consisted of peripheral blood mononuclear cells (PBMCs), obtained at new diagnosis, from a patient treated with antithyroid drugs. These receptors all stem from a woman younger than 45 with Graves disease. Donor details come from another sample of the same person, matched by shared clones.

At least ten counts were recorded for this clonotype. This chain links TRBV11-2 with TRBJ2-7, with D tentatively TRBD2 (5 bases). This CDR3 is 14 amino acids long. Between the trimmed V and J ends, which lost 1 base and 3 bases, there was a span of 10 bases. CDR1 is SGHAT, CDR2 FQNNGV, per germline. CDR3 region: CASSLVSGDYEQYF. CDR3 sequence (DNA): TGTGCCAGCAGCTTAGTCTCCGGGGACTACGAGCAGTACTTC.

This clonotype appeared many times. The chain recombines TRBV12-3 or TRBV12-4 with TRBJ1-5; TRBD1 matches 9 bases. This CDR3 is 15 amino acids long. Trimming removed 6 bases from V and 3 bases from J; junction bases left unmatched: 6. CDR3 nucleotides: TGTGCCAGCAGCACCCGGGACAGGGACAATCAGCCCCAGCATTTT. Protein product: CASSTRDRDNQPQHF.

This clonotype has at least ten counts. The DNA is omitted, as the CDR3 cannot be located on it reliably, and the CDR3 follows TCRdb's listing. V gene TRBV28 combines with J gene TRBJ2-7; the DNA was not used to check the table's D call, TRBD1. 14 amino acids form the CDR3, both terminal residues included. Germline V lookup: CDR1 MDHEN, CDR2 SYDVKM. Here the CDR3 reads CASSSSGHRAEQYF.

This clonotype was counted many times. The chain uses TRBV7-2 and TRBJ1-4; 8 bases line up with TRBD1. After removal of 3 bases from V and 8 bases from J, the junction contained 8 bases not matched to a gene. The CDR3 has 15 amino acids. CDR1 is SGHTA, CDR2 FQGNSA, per germline. The CDR3 sequence is CASSFDRGSEEKLFF. CDR3 bases: TGTGCCAGCAGCTTCGACAGGGGATCTGAGGAAAAACTGTTTTTT. Full variable domain (remainder filled in from reference TRBV7-2 and TRBJ1-4): GAGVSQSPSNKVTEKGKDVELRCDPISGHTALYWYRQSLGQGLEFLIYFQGNSAPDKSGLPSDRFSAERTGGSVSTLTIQRTQQEDSAVYLCASSFDRGSEEKLFFGSGTQLSVL.

This clonotype was seen ten or more times. The chain combines TRBV11-2 with TRBJ2-5; 7 bases match TRBD1. The germline gives CDR1 SGHAT, CDR2 FQNNGV. This CDR3 has 15 residues. Losses at the gene ends were 5 bases for V and 4 bases for J; bases not matched to a gene: 10. As DNA, the CDR3 is TGTGCCAGCAGCGACACGACAGGGAACGCAGAGACCCAGTACTTC. Protein: CASSDTTGNAETQYF.

The chain couples TRBV7-3 to TRBJ2-1; D perhaps matches TRBD2 (5 bases). The CDR3 covers 15 residues. CDR1 SGHTA and CDR2 FQGTGA come from the germline V gene. Trimming took 5 bases from V and 7 from J, leaving 18 bases between them. The CDR3 bases are TGTGCCAGCAGCCAAAGACTAACTCTCCTGAATGAGCAGTTCTTC. Residues: CASSQRLTLLNEQFF. Filled out from reference TRBV7-3 and TRBJ2-1, the complete variable domain reads GAGVSQTPSNKVTEKGKYVELRCDPISGHTALYWYRQSLGQGPEFLIYFQGTGAADDSGLPNDRFFAVRPEGSVSTLKIQRTERGDSAVYLCASSQRLTLLNEQFFGPGTRLTVL.

This clonotype was found a few times. The junction departs from the called germline gene at one end, perhaps through a read error. The chain links TRBV15 to TRBJ2-7; perhaps TRBD1 as D (5 bases). Germline assignment: CDR1 LNHNV and CDR2 YYDKDF (reference sequence). The CDR3 runs to 13 residues. The CDR3 nucleotides read TGTGCCACCAGCAGGGACACCTCCTACGAGCAGCACTTC. As protein: CATSRDTSYEQHF. Combining the CDR3 with reference TRBV15 and TRBJ2-7 gives the whole variable domain DAMVIQNPRYQVTQFGKPVTLSCSQTLNHNVMYWYQQKSSQAPKLLFHYYDKDFNNEADTPDNFQSRRPNTSFCFLDIRSPGLGDTAMYLCATSRDTSYEQHFGPGTRLTVT.

This clonotype appeared many times. The chain couples TRBV7-6 to TRBJ2-1; D possibly corresponds to TRBD2 (5 bases). Trimming removed 5 bases at V and 7 bases at J, with 9 bases between. The germline gives CDR1 SGHVS, CDR2 FNYEAQ. CDR3 length equals 12 residues. Here the CDR3 DNA reads TGTGCCAGCAGCCCCGGGGAGAATGAGCAGTTCTTC. Translating it yields CASSPGENEQFF. The full variable domain, with the rest looked up from reference TRBV7-6 and TRBJ2-1, is GAGVSQSPRYKVTKRGQDVALRCDPISGHVSLYWYRQALGQGPEFLTYFNYEAQQDKSGLPNDRFSAERPEGSISTLTIQRTEQRDSAMYRCASSPGENEQFFGPGTRLTVL.

As regards this clonotype: With a much larger clone just one base away, this may be a read error. This rearrangement joins TRBV28 to TRBJ2-5; 7 bases map to TRBD2. The CDR3 is 16 residues long. Germline loops: CDR1 MDHEN, CDR2 SYDVKM. The CDR3, as DNA: TGTGCCAGCAGTTTCATATCGCGGGAGTCGCAAGAGGCCCAGTACTTC. As protein: CASSFISRESQEAQYF.

At least ten counts were recorded for this clonotype. The V call is TRBV7-8, the J call TRBJ2-7, with D uncertain. The CDR3 covers 14 residues. Between the trimmed V and J ends, which lost 0 bases and 6 bases, there was a span of 12 bases. Germline lookup yields CDR1 SGHVS and CDR2 FQNEAQ. The CDR3 coding sequence is TGTGCCAGCAGCTTAGCCTTCTATCTGGGCGAGCAGTACTTC. This codes for CASSLAFYLGEQYF.

There are many counts of this clonotype. The chain couples TRBV28 to TRBJ2-7, with D possibly matching TRBD2 (6 bases). With 5 bases removed from V and 5 bases from J, the gap between germline ends came to 16 bases. The CDR3 spans 14 residues. Germline V CDR1 and CDR2: MDHEN, SYDVKM. The CDR3 coding sequence is TGTGCCAGCAGTAGCCCGGGACTCAAGGACGAGCAGTACTTC. It encodes CASSSPGLKDEQYF.

This clonotype was seen many times. The rearrangement joins TRBV7-9 to TRBJ2-5, with 11 bases aligning to TRBD1. The V segment lost 1 base and the J segment 2 bases; nucleotides outside the gene matches: 3. The CDR3 has 16 residues. Germline-derived CDR1 and CDR2 are SEHNR and FQNEAQ (reference sequence). As DNA, the CDR3 is TGTGCCAGCAGCTTAGGGACAGGGGGCGGTCAAGAGACCCAGTACTTC. Translated, it gives CASSLGTGGGQETQYF. The full variable domain, with the rest looked up from reference TRBV7-9 and TRBJ2-5, is DTGVSQNPRHKITKRGQNVTFRCDPISEHNRLYWYRQTLGQGPEFLTYFQNEAQLEKSRLLSDRFSAERPKGSFSTLEIQRTEQGDSAMYLCASSLGTGGGQETQYFGPGTRLLVL.

As concerns this clonotype: One base away lies a much larger clone, so this may be a sequencing read error. This is likely a read error, given that the CDR3 carries no conserved phenylalanine or tryptophan at its end. V usage is TRBV6-5 and J usage is TRBJ2-7; 7 nucleotides match TRBD1. Germline assignment: CDR1 MNHEY and CDR2 SVGAGI. CDR3 length equals 15 residues. Unmatched junction bases numbered 6, after V lost 4 bases and J lost 0 bases. The CDR3 DNA is TGTGCCAGCAGTTTCCAGACAGGGTTCTCCTACGAGCAGTACTCC. Amino acid sequence: CASSFQTGFSYEQYS.